These 30 T cell receptor beta chains came from one sample sequenced in a study of T cell responses to AZD1222 COVID-19 vaccine. TCRdb keeps only in-frame clones here, not all; method: immunoSEQ multiplex PCR. The profile shows roughly 120,000 clones, roughly 87% of them singletons. Sequenced material: peripheral blood, taken on day 0 of AZD1222 vaccination. These receptors all come from an adult in good health.

This chain uses TRBV28 with TRBJ2-7, with unresolved D. V was shortened by 8 bases and J by 2 bases, with 10 bases between the two germline ends. Germline values: CDR1 MDHEN, CDR2 SYDVKM. The CDR3 runs to 12 residues. CDR3: CASRAEPYEQYF. The DNA of the CDR3 is TGTGCCAGCCGGGCAGAACCCTACGAGCAGTACTTC.

The chain combines TRBV7-2 with TRBJ1-5; TRBD1 might be the D (5 bases). Trimming took 5 bases from V and 2 from J, leaving 10 bases between them. Germline V gene lookup returns CDR1 SGHTA and CDR2 FQGNSA. There are 14 residues in the CDR3. Written as DNA, the CDR3 is TGTGCCAGCAGCGCAGGGATCGGCAATCAGCCCCAGCATTTT. Protein: CASSAGIGNQPQHF.

V usage is TRBV3-1 (or the pseudogene TRBV3-2) and J usage is TRBJ2-4; D remains unclear. CDR3 size: 17 residues. Trimming cost V 2 bases and J 0 bases, with 14 bases left between them. Germline assignment: CDR1 LGHDT and CDR2 YNNKEL (reference sequence). As DNA, the CDR3 is TGTGCCAGCAGCCAAACGCGCTCCTTAATAGCCAAAAACATTCAGTACTTC. This gives the protein CASSQTRSLIAKNIQYF.

CDR3 in amino acids: CSVERGTDTQYF. CDR3 sequence (DNA): TGCAGCGTTGAAAGGGGCACAGATACGCAGTATTTT. J is TRBJ2-3 and V is TRBV29-1; D is undetermined. Germline CDR1 reads SQVTM; CDR2 reads ANQGSEA. CDR3 length: 12 residues. V shed 2 bases and J shed 1 base, with 4 bases lying between them.

This clone has just one count. The chain employs TRBV5-4 and TRBJ2-7; TRBD1 matches at 7 bases. Germline values: CDR1 SGHNT, CDR2 YYREEE (reference sequence). V dropped 4 bases and J dropped 2; count of bases not matched to a gene: 6. The length of the CDR3 is 14 residues. The CDR3 loop reads CASSPGQTTYEQYF. CDR3 sequence (DNA): TGTGCCAGCAGCCCGGGACAGACTACCTACGAGCAGTACTTC.

This chain links TRBV7-9 with TRBJ1-5; no definite D call. The CDR3 consists of 13 residues. V lost 0 bases and J 9 bases, leaving 9 bases between the germline ends. Germline CDR1 is SEHNR and CDR2 is FQNEAQ (reference sequence). In DNA, the CDR3 is TGTGCCAGCAGCTTAGCGCAGGACGCGCCCCAGCATTTT. The encoded protein is CASSLAQDAPQHF.

V and J are TRBV5-4 and TRBJ2-1; TRBD2 matches 8 bases. This CDR3 has 15 residues. Germline V gene sequence: CDR1 SGHNT, CDR2 YYREEE (reference sequence). The J segment lost 7 bases and the V segment lost 0 bases, leaving 6 bases of the junction unmatched. The CDR3 sequence is CASSLDGRAGNEQFF. In DNA, the CDR3 is TGTGCCAGCAGCTTGGACGGGAGGGCCGGGAATGAGCAGTTCTTC.

The V and J genes are TRBV13 and TRBJ1-4; no reliable D call. Germline CDR1 reads PRHDT; CDR2 reads FYEKMQ (reference sequence). V was trimmed by 3 bases and J by 6 bases, leaving 8 bases between them. The CDR3 is 13 amino acids. Here the CDR3 DNA reads TGTGCCAGCAGCTTCTATACGGATGAAAAACTGTTTTTT. Translated, it gives CASSFYTDEKLFF.

The chain carries TRBV13 and TRBJ2-7; D possibly corresponds to TRBD1 (6 bases). The CDR3 is made up of 14 amino acids. The V end was cut by 4 bases, the J end by 3 bases, with 13 bases between. CDR1 and CDR2 from the germline V gene are PRHDT and FYEKMQ (reference sequence). The CDR3 reads CASSSRGNHYEQYF. The CDR3 bases are TGTGCCAGCAGCTCCAGGGGTAACCACTACGAGCAGTACTTC.

This clone was observed a few times. The chain links TRBV14 to TRBJ1-3; 7 bases map to TRBD1. This CDR3 has 14 residues. Trimming at V came to 5 bases and at J to 2 bases, leaving 3 bases not matched to a gene. Per the germline V gene, CDR1 is SGHDN and CDR2 is FVKESK. CDR3 sequence: CASSIRGAGNTIYF. The DNA of the CDR3 is TGTGCCAGCAGCATCAGGGGGGCTGGAAACACCATATATTTT. Based on the CDR3 plus reference TRBV14 and TRBJ1-3, the full variable domain is EAGVTQFPSHSVIEKGQTVTLRCDPISGHDNLYWYRRVMGKEIKFLLHFVKESKQDESGMPNNRFLAERTGGTYSTLKVQPAELEDSGVYFCASSIRGAGNTIYFGEGSWLTVV.

V and J are TRBV29-1 and TRBJ1-2, with D unclear. The CDR3 has 11 residues. CDR1 is SQVTM, CDR2 ANQGSEA, per germline. The ends were cut back, 4 bases at V and 2 bases at J, with 5 bases in the middle. CDR3 sequence: CSVAINYGYTF. The CDR3 nucleotides read TGCAGCGTTGCGATAAACTATGGCTACACCTTC.

The rearrangement uses TRBV19 and TRBJ2-4; D gene uncertain. Germline CDR1 is LNHDA and CDR2 is SQIVND (reference sequence). Trimming took 6 bases from V and 12 from J, leaving 15 bases between them. The length of the CDR3 is 12 residues. The CDR3 DNA is TGTGCCAGTAGCGTGGGCGAAAGAACTCAGTACTTC. Its translation is CASSVGERTQYF.

The chain is built from TRBV19 and TRBJ2-5; possibly TRBD1 for D (5 bases). This CDR3 is 13 amino acids long. Between the trimmed V and J ends, which lost 2 bases and 4 bases, there was a span of 8 bases. Germline CDR1 LNHDA, CDR2 SQIVND (reference sequence). The CDR3: CASSINRGETQYF. As DNA, the CDR3 is TGTGCCAGTAGTATAAATAGGGGAGAGACCCAGTACTTC.

Only a few counts were recorded for this clone. The chain uses TRBV6-5 and TRBJ2-1, with D possibly matching TRBD1 (6 bases). The CDR3 extends over 13 amino acids. The germline V and J ends were trimmed by 6 bases and 8 bases, with 14 bases remaining between them. Germline V gene sequence: CDR1 MNHEY, CDR2 SVGAGI. Here the CDR3 reads CASRRGQEHEQFF. For the CDR3, the DNA is TGTGCCAGCAGACGGGGACAAGAACATGAGCAGTTCTTC.

This clone has just one count. Its ends do not fully match the called genes, so a read error is possible. This chain connects TRBV10-1 to TRBJ1-2, with a tentative D call TRBD1 (6 bases). Per germline, CDR1 WNHNN and CDR2 SYGVQD (reference sequence). This CDR3 has 17 residues. CDR3 bases: TGCGCCCGCAGCCGAAGCCGGGGGGCGGAACCCAACTATGGCTACACCTTC. Its translation: CARSRSRGAEPNYGYTF.

The chain carries TRBV29-1 and TRBJ1-3; D is uncertain. The CDR3 has 13 amino acids. Trimming cost V 1 base and J 9 bases, with 13 bases left between them. Germline values: CDR1 SQVTM, CDR2 ANQGSEA. As DNA, the CDR3 is TGCAGCGTTGAAGTAGGGCCAGAGGGCACCATATATTTT. Its translation: CSVEVGPEGTIYF.

This clone was counted once. The chain links TRBV28 to TRBJ1-1, with TRBD1 identical over 9 bases. There are 15 residues in the CDR3. CDR1 and CDR2 from the germline V gene are MDHEN and SYDVKM. Unmatched junction bases numbered 8, after V lost 8 bases and J lost 1 base. CDR3 nucleotide sequence: TGTGCCAGCGTTGACAGGGGGACGCGGAACACTGAAGCTTTCTTT. Its translation: CASVDRGTRNTEAFF.

The rearrangement uses TRBV27 and TRBJ2-5; D not resolved. Germline values: CDR1 MNHEY, CDR2 SMNVEV (reference sequence). V lost 2 bases and J 7 bases, leaving 11 bases between the germline ends. The CDR3 runs to 13 residues. The CDR3 here is CASSLGVHVTQYF. The CDR3 DNA reads as TGTGCCAGCAGTTTAGGTGTTCACGTGACCCAGTACTTC.

V is TRBV30 and J is TRBJ1-2, with unresolved D. Trimming pared 0 bases from V and 4 bases from J, leaving 3 bases between. The CDR3 covers 11 residues. Looked up from germline, CDR1 is GTSNPN and CDR2 is SVGIG (reference sequence). CDR3 sequence: CAWSVSYGYTF. As DNA, the CDR3 is TGTGCCTGGAGTGTGTCCTATGGCTACACCTTC.

The chain links TRBV27 to TRBJ2-7, with 11 bases identical to TRBD1. The germline V gene encodes CDR1 MNHEY and CDR2 SMNVEV (reference sequence). Trimming cost V 8 bases and J 5 bases; bases outside gene matches: 14. The CDR3 has 16 residues. The CDR3 region is CASSSGTGGFSHEQYF. CDR3 nucleotides: TGTGCCAGCTCCTCCGGGACAGGGGGTTTTAGCCACGAGCAGTACTTC.

This clone turned up a few times. The chain uses TRBV4-2 and TRBJ2-7; D is unresolved. Germline assignment: CDR1 LGHNA and CDR2 YNFKEQ. The V end lost 4 bases, the J end lost 3 bases, and 13 bases lay between the germline ends. This CDR3 has 14 residues. The CDR3, as DNA: TGTGCCAGCAGCCTCGCGACTTCTAACTACGAGCAGTACTTC. It encodes CASSLATSNYEQYF.

V is TRBV10-3 and J is TRBJ1-3; D gene uncertain. Trimming stripped 10 bases from V and 0 bases from J, with 16 bases between. Looked up from germline, CDR1 is ENHRY and CDR2 is SYGVKD. This CDR3 comprises 15 residues. CDR3 sequence reads: CATRASILSGNTIYF. The DNA of the CDR3 is TGTGCCACGCGGGCCTCTATACTCTCTGGAAACACCATATATTTT.

The chain combines TRBV28 with TRBJ1-6; D remains ambiguous. CDR3 length: 13 residues. V was clipped by 8 bases and J by 2 bases, with 7 bases between them. The germline V gene has CDR1 MDHEN and CDR2 SYDVKM. The CDR3, as DNA: TGTGCCAGCGGTGCGACCTATAATTCACCCCTCCACTTT. It translates to CASGATYNSPLHF.

The gene calls are TRBV5-8 and TRBJ2-1, with a possible D match to TRBD2 (5 bases). Trimming pared 4 bases from V and 9 bases from J, leaving 8 bases between. Germline V CDR1 and CDR2: SGHTS, YDEGEE. The CDR3 runs 11 residues. The CDR3 DNA follows: TGTGCCAGCAGCGACTACGGTGAGCAGTTCTTC. It yields the protein CASSDYGEQFF.

The gene calls are TRBV9 and TRBJ2-1; 9 bases fit TRBD2. CDR3 length: 15 amino acids. Germline CDR1 and CDR2: SGDLS and YYNGEE. V shed 4 bases, J shed 8 bases, and the junction held 10 bases outside the gene matches. The CDR3: CASSKTSGPPDEQFF. CDR3 nucleotide sequence: TGTGCCAGCAGCAAGACTAGCGGACCTCCTGATGAGCAGTTCTTC.

This clone appeared once. The J gene is TRBJ1-2, the V gene TRBV28; TRBD1 matches 8 bases. This CDR3 has 15 residues. V lost 3 bases and J lost 9; bases outside the gene matches: 12. In germline, CDR1 is MDHEN, CDR2 SYDVKM. The CDR3 region has the DNA TGTGCCAGCAGTTTTTCGCAGGGGGCGCAGTATCGCTACACCTTC. Residues: CASSFSQGAQYRYTF.

The chain couples TRBV6-5 to TRBJ2-1, with D possibly matching TRBD1 (6 bases). This CDR3 comprises 11 residues. CDR1 MNHEY and CDR2 SVGAGI come from the germline V gene. Trimming removed 7 bases at V and 7 bases at J, with 8 bases between. DNA for the CDR3: TGTGCCAGCACCCAGGGGAATGAGCAGTTCTTC. It yields the protein CASTQGNEQFF.

The chain has TRBV25-1 and TRBJ2-1, with no clear D. Germline CDR1 MGHDK, CDR2 SYGVNS. V lost 9 bases to trimming and J lost 2 bases, with 5 bases between them. The CDR3 covers 11 residues. CDR3 DNA: TGTGCCAGTCGGACCTACAATGAGCAGTTCTTC. Protein: CASRTYNEQFF.

This sequence joins TRBV6-5 and TRBJ1-3; 7 nucleotides line up with TRBD1. With 6 bases clipped from V and 9 bases from J, the junction kept 14 bases outside the gene matches. This CDR3 has 15 residues. Germline V gives CDR1 MNHEY, CDR2 SVGAGI. The CDR3 DNA is TGTGCCAGCAGCACCGGACAGGCGACGGAAAGCACCATATATTTT. Protein product: CASSTGQATESTIYF.

The chain carries TRBV28 and TRBJ2-5; D gene uncertain. The germline V gene encodes CDR1 MDHEN and CDR2 SYDVKM. This CDR3 region has 11 residues. Trimming shortened V by 6 bases and J by 1 base, and 3 bases separated the two germline ends. CDR3 amino acids: CASRSQETQYF. CDR3 bases: TGTGCCAGCAGGTCCCAAGAGACCCAGTACTTC.